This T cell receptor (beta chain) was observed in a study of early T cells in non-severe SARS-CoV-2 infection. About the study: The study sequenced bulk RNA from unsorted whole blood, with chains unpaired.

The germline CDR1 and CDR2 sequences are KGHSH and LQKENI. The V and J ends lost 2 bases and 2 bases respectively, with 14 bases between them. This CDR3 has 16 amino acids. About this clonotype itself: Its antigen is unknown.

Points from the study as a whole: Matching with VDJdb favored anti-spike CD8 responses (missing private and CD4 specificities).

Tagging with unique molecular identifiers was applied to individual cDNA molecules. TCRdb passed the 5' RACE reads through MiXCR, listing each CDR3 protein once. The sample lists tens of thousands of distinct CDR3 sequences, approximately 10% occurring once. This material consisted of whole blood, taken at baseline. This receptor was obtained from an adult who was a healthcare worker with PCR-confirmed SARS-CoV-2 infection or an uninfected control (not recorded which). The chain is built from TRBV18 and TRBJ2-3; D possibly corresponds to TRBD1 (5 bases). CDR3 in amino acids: CASSPNGRQTTDTQYF. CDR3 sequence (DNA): TGTGCCAGCTCACCAAATGGCCGACAGACCACAGATACGCAGTATTTT.